This TCR beta chain stems from a study of T-cell reconstitution after alpha-beta-depleted transplantation in children. Overall study findings and caveats: About two months after transplant, alpha-beta T cells reportedly came from several hundred expanded graft clones. A year post-transplant, T-cell counts and diversity derived mostly from newly produced T cells. Elevated TCRbeta diversity at day 60 was traced, in some patients, to surviving recipient T cells and thymic progenitors.

The CDR3 runs 15 residues. The trim removed 6 bases at V and 5 bases at J, leaving 11 bases unmatched. Germline V gene sequence: CDR1 SEHNR, CDR2 FQNEAQ (reference sequence). As regards this clonotype: Its specificity is unknown.

TCRbeta library construction was performed incorporating unique molecular identifiers. MiXCR, applied by TCRdb to the PCR reads, yields one record per CDR3 protein. Altogether about 580,000 distinct CDR3 sequences are present, around 23% being singletons, with the ten largest covering 13% to 15%. The sample consisted of PBMCs, mostly from graft donor cells, taken 360 days after TCRalphabeta/CD19-depleted stem cell transplant. The receptor was isolated from a boy younger than two who had a stem cell transplant for acute myeloid leukemia, so the T cells may come from the graft donor. The rearrangement uses TRBV7-9 and TRBJ2-3; 7 bases map to TRBD1. CDR3: CASSSRQGSGDTQYF. CDR3 nucleotides: TGTGCCAGCAGTAGTCGACAGGGAAGTGGAGATACGCAGTATTTT. Full variable domain (missing parts from reference TRBV7-9 and TRBJ2-3): DTGVSQNPRHKITKRGQNVTFRCDPISEHNRLYWYRQTLGQGPEFLTYFQNEAQLEKSRLLSDRFSAERPKGSFSTLEIQRTEQGDSAMYLCASSSRQGSGDTQYFGPGTRLTVL.